The 24 T cell receptor beta chains listed next were all sequenced from one sample in a study of hypomethylating agent response in myelodysplastic syndrome. Some clones are missing from TCRdb's copy, which holds only in-frame ones; the method was immunoSEQ multiplex PCR. The sample consists of approximately 4,200 clones, over 75% of them appearing once. The input for sequencing was bone marrow, taken before or after starting hypomethylating agent treatment for myelodysplastic syndrome (not recorded which). The source is a human donor with myelodysplastic syndrome.

V usage is TRBV7-8 and J usage is TRBJ2-7, with a possible D match to TRBD2 (5 bases). The V and J ends lost 2 bases and 1 base respectively, with 9 bases between them. Germline V gives CDR1 SGHVS, CDR2 FQNEAQ. The CDR3 sequence is 14 residues long. For the CDR3, the DNA is TGTGCCAGCAGCTTATCGAGGGTTTCCTACGAGCAGTACTTC. It yields the protein CASSLSRVSYEQYF.

This chain joins TRBV30 and TRBJ1-5; unclear D gene. The CDR3 sequence is 13 residues long. V lost 1 base and J 0 bases, leaving 4 bases between the germline ends. Per the germline V gene, CDR1 is GTSNPN and CDR2 is SVGIG (reference sequence). The CDR3 nucleotides are TGTGCCTGGAGTGATGGTAGCAATCAGCCCCAGCATTTT. Its translation is CAWSDGSNQPQHF.

V gene TRBV19 combines with J gene TRBJ2-7; perhaps TRBD1 as D (6 bases). Trimming cost V 8 bases and J 0 bases, with 14 bases left between them. The CDR3 runs to 14 residues. Germline loops: CDR1 LNHDA, CDR2 SQIVND (reference sequence). In DNA, the CDR3 is TGTGCCAGTTCCAAGGGGGAAAGCTCCTACGAGCAGTACTTC. Translation gives CASSKGESSYEQYF.

This clone was seen once. The chain couples TRBV2 to TRBJ2-7; unclear D gene. Trimming pared 6 bases from V and 2 bases from J, leaving 26 bases between. The CDR3 runs to 18 residues. Germline V lookup: CDR1 SNHLY, CDR2 FYNNEI. The CDR3 here is CASRFTVPTKRIPYEQYV. Here the CDR3 DNA reads TGTGCCAGCAGATTTACAGTCCCGACAAAAAGAATCCCCTACGAGCAGTACGTC.

This chain joins TRBV30 and TRBJ2-5, with 7 bases that match TRBD1. Trimming removed 4 bases from V and 2 bases from J; junction bases left unmatched: 1. This CDR3 spans 12 amino acids. The germline V gene has CDR1 GTSNPN and CDR2 SVGIG (reference sequence). The CDR3 loop is CAWTGGQETQYF. The CDR3 coding sequence is TGTGCCTGGACAGGGGGTCAAGAGACCCAGTACTTC.

This chain connects TRBV12-5 to TRBJ2-7, with 7 bases matching TRBD1. Trimming removed 1 base from V and 3 bases from J; junction bases left unmatched: 18. CDR3 length: 19 amino acids. Germline V CDR1 and CDR2: LGHNT, FRNRAP. Here the CDR3 DNA reads TGTGCTAGTGGTTTGGCACAAAAAAACCAGGACAGGTCCCGCTACGAGCAGTACTTC. Encoded protein: CASGLAQKNQDRSRYEQYF.

The chain recombines TRBV5-6 with TRBJ1-3, with 7 nucleotides matching TRBD1. The CDR3 is 18 amino acids. CDR1 is SGHDT and CDR2 is YYEEEE in the germline V gene. J gave up 2 bases and V 4 bases, and 15 bases lay outside the gene matches. CDR3 nucleotides: TGTGCCAGCAGCCTCGAATTCCAGGGGGGCCTTCCTGGAAACACCATATATTTT. Translation gives CASSLEFQGGLPGNTIYF.

The gene calls are TRBV4-3 and TRBJ2-3, with D possibly TRBD2 on 5 matching bases. This CDR3 spans 14 amino acids. Trimming shortened V by 1 base and J by 4 bases, and 9 bases separated the two germline ends. CDR1 LGHNA and CDR2 YSLEER come from the germline V gene. The CDR3 DNA is TGCGCCAGCAGCCAAGGGGTAGCGTCAGATACGCAGTATTTT. Its protein is CASSQGVASDTQYF.

The rearrangement uses TRBV6-6 and TRBJ1-5; D remains ambiguous. Between the trimmed V and J ends, which lost 6 bases and 3 bases, there was a span of 12 bases. This CDR3 contains 14 residues. Germline V gene lookup returns CDR1 MNHNY and CDR2 SVGAGI (reference sequence). The CDR3 DNA reads TGTGCCAGCAGCCCGCTTGGGCCCAATCAGCCCCAGCATTTT. Amino acid sequence: CASSPLGPNQPQHF.

The chain carries TRBV5-6 and TRBJ1-4, with no clear D. The CDR3 loop spans 15 amino acids. Per the germline V gene, CDR1 is SGHDT and CDR2 is YYEEEE. Trimming took 4 bases from V and 4 from J, leaving 14 bases between them. The CDR3 spells CASSLLAGDNEKLFF. For the CDR3, the DNA is TGTGCCAGCAGCCTCTTGGCCGGTGATAATGAAAAACTGTTTTTT.

The V call is TRBV6-5, the J call TRBJ1-2; possibly TRBD1 for D (5 bases). CDR1 and CDR2 (germline): MNHEY, SVGAGI. Trimming pared 2 bases from V and 4 bases from J, leaving 11 bases between. The CDR3 consists of 14 residues. The chain's CDR3 is CASSYEGPPYGYTF. In nucleotides, the CDR3 is TGTGCCAGCAGTTACGAGGGGCCGCCCTATGGCTACACCTTC.

This clone has just a few counts. The chain has TRBV30 and TRBJ1-1, with unresolved D. The CDR3 totals 11 residues. V shed 2 bases and J shed 5 bases, with 6 bases lying between them. CDR1 is GTSNPN and CDR2 is SVGIG in the germline V gene (reference sequence). CDR3 sequence (DNA): TGTGCCTGGAGTCGGAGGACTGAAGCTTTCTTT. This sequence encodes CAWSRRTEAFF.

This clone has just a few counts. CDR3 in amino acids: CAWRNRGASGNQPQHF. In DNA form, the CDR3 reads TGTGCCTGGAGAAACCGGGGGGCAAGTGGAAATCAGCCCCAGCATTTT. The rearrangement links TRBV30 to TRBJ1-5; D might be TRBD1 (6 bases). The germline V and J ends were trimmed by 3 bases and 4 bases, with 19 bases remaining between them. This CDR3 region has 16 residues. Germline V gene sequence: CDR1 GTSNPN, CDR2 SVGIG (reference sequence).

The chain couples TRBV18 to TRBJ2-7; 7 bases line up with TRBD1. The CDR3 totals 16 residues. Trimming removed 5 bases from V and 5 bases from J; junction bases left unmatched: 15. CDR1 and CDR2 (germline): KGHSH, LQKENI. The chain's CDR3 is CASSVTKGGASNEQYF. CDR3 sequence (DNA): TGTGCCAGCTCAGTAACGAAAGGGGGCGCGTCGAACGAGCAGTACTTC.

This chain links TRBV27 with TRBJ1-5, with 10 bases fitting TRBD1. Germline trimming cut 5 bases from V and 4 bases from J; bases unmatched to any gene: 5. The CDR3 has 15 amino acids. The germline CDR1 and CDR2 sequences are MNHEY and SMNVEV (reference sequence). In DNA form, the CDR3 reads TGTGCCAGCAGTCGGTCGGGACAGGGGAATCAGCCCCAGCATTTT. Its protein is CASSRSGQGNQPQHF.

In DNA, the CDR3 is TGTGCCAGCAGCTTGTCGAGGGGAAGTTACACAGATACGCAGTATTTT. It is translated as CASSLSRGSYTDTQYF. V is TRBV5-4 and J is TRBJ2-3; perhaps D is TRBD1 or TRBD2 (5 bases each). V lost 1 base to trimming and J lost 2 bases, with 14 bases between them. CDR1 SGHNT and CDR2 YYREEE come from the germline V gene (reference sequence). There are 16 residues in the CDR3.

The chain couples TRBV4-2 to TRBJ1-1, with TRBD1 as a possible D gene (5 bases). The CDR3 runs to 13 residues. Germline assignment: CDR1 LGHNA and CDR2 YNFKEQ. V was shortened by 4 bases and J by 0 bases, with 6 bases between the two germline ends. CDR3 sequence: CASSLDMNTEAFF. The CDR3 bases are TGTGCCAGCAGCCTGGACATGAACACTGAAGCTTTCTTT.

The J gene is TRBJ2-7, the V gene TRBV5-6; maybe TRBD2 (5 bases). The germline CDR1 and CDR2 sequences are SGHDT and YYEEEE. Trimming cost V 0 bases and J 7 bases, with 5 bases left between them. The CDR3 totals 11 residues. In DNA, the CDR3 is TGTGCCAGCAGCTTGGCGGGGGAGCAGTACGTC. Translating gives CASSLAGEQYV.

The chain carries TRBV30 and TRBJ1-1; tentative D call: TRBD1 (6 bases). CDR3 size: 14 residues. V was clipped by 4 bases and J by 1 base, with 13 bases between them. Germline CDR1 is GTSNPN and CDR2 is SVGIG (reference sequence). The CDR3 DNA reads TGTGCCTGGACCGCCGGGACATCGAACACTGAAGCTTTCTTT. This encodes CAWTAGTSNTEAFF. Filled out from reference TRBV30 and TRBJ1-1, the complete variable domain reads SQTIHQWPATLVQPVGSPLSLECTVEGTSNPNLYWYRQAAGRGLQLLFYSVGIGQISSEVPQNLSASRPQDRQFILSSKKLLLSDSGFYLCAWTAGTSNTEAFFGQGTRLTVV.

The CDR3 nucleotides read TGTGCCTGCCTCAAGGACAGGTTTAATGAAAAACTGTTTTTT. It codes for CACLKDRFNEKLFF. The chain joins TRBV30 to TRBJ1-4; 7 nucleotides line up with TRBD1. CDR1 and CDR2 from the germline V gene are GTSNPN and SVGIG (reference sequence). The CDR3 totals 14 residues. V lost 6 bases to trimming and J lost 4 bases; unmatched junction nucleotides: 8.

The chain combines TRBV7-8 with TRBJ1-2, with 8 nucleotides matching TRBD1. The CDR3 length is 16 residues. V lost 4 bases and J lost 2; bases outside the gene matches: 9. CDR1 is SGHVS and CDR2 is FQNEAQ in the germline V gene. CDR3 nucleotides: TGTGCCAGCAGCTCTTTGGACAGGGCGTTAAACTATGGCTACACCTTC. It translates to CASSSLDRALNYGYTF.

The count of this clone is one. The rearrangement links TRBV27 to TRBJ1-2, with unresolved D. CDR3 length equals 12 residues. The germline V and J ends were trimmed by 8 bases and 4 bases, with 11 bases remaining between them. Germline CDR1 is MNHEY and CDR2 is SMNVEV (reference sequence). The CDR3 DNA reads as TGTGCCAGCGGTCCCGGAGGCTATGGCTACACCTTC. This codes for CASGPGGYGYTF.

This clone was counted only a few times. CDR3 in amino acids: CATSVDRGRKEYV. The CDR3 region has the DNA TGTGCCACCAGCGTCGACAGGGGGCGTAAGGAGTACGTC. The chain uses TRBV15 and TRBJ2-7; 10 bases are shared with TRBD1. CDR1 and CDR2 (germline): LNHNV, YYDKDF (reference sequence). V lost 5 bases to trimming and J lost 11 bases; unmatched junction nucleotides: 9. The CDR3 has 13 amino acids.

The rearrangement joins TRBV6-1 to TRBJ2-7, with D unresolved. This CDR3 spans 12 amino acids. In germline, CDR1 is MNHNS, CDR2 SASEGT. Trimming removed 4 bases at V and 9 bases at J, with 13 bases between. CDR3 in amino acids: CASSGPPLGQYF. In DNA, the CDR3 is TGTGCCAGCAGTGGCCCTCCGCTGGGGCAGTACTTC.